This is a list of T cell receptor beta chains from one sample in a study of blood T cell repertoires in COVID-19. Assay: immunoSEQ multiplex PCR; the TCRdb copy retains only in-frame clones and omits some. The sample records around 59,000 clones, less than 85% being singletons. What was sequenced was peripheral blood. The receptor source for this set is a woman between 50 and 59 years old with active or convalescent COVID-19. Each CDR3 is given with its conserved first and last residue. A D gene is named only where the DNA matches it firmly. The size entry is marked missing in some rows and otherwise reads once, few, many or a size class.

clone_size	j_call	d_call	v_call	cdr3_aa	cdr3_nt
-	TRBJ1-3	-	TRBV7-9	CASSFRWDKRFGNTIYF	TGTGCCAGCAGCTTTCGATGGGACAAGCGGTTCGGGAACACCATATATTTT
once	TRBJ1-2	-	TRBV5-1	CASSGLGENYGYTF	TGCGCCAGCAGCGGCTTAGGGGAAAACTATGGCTACACCTTC
few	TRBJ2-3	TRBD2	TRBV11-2	CASSLPSGRGTDTQYF	TGTGCCAGCAGCTTACCTAGCGGGAGAGGGACAGATACGCAGTATTTT
-	TRBJ2-5	-	TRBV14	CASSPGRAARETQYF	TGTGCCAGCAGCCCAGGCAGAGCGGCGAGAGAGACCCAGTACTTC
few	TRBJ1-2	-	TRBV10-3	CAIYEGGNYGYTF	TGTGCCATCTACGAAGGGGGTAACTATGGCTACACCTTC
once	TRBJ2-4	TRBD2	TRBV2	CASSLSGSGDIQYF	TGTGCCAGCAGTCTTAGCGGGAGTGGGGACATTCAGTACTTC
-	TRBJ1-5	-	TRBV6-6	CASKRGGEGNQPQHF	TGTGCCAGCAAAAGGGGAGGGGAAGGGAATCAGCCCCAGCATTTT
-	TRBJ2-2	TRBD1	TRBV6-2/TRBV6-3	CASSYSNRGPTGELFF	TGTGCCAGCAGTTACTCAAACAGGGGGCCCACCGGGGAGCTGTTTTTT
-	TRBJ2-7	TRBD2	TRBV5-1	CASSGGSGRSSYEQYF	TGCGCCAGCAGCGGTGGTAGCGGGCGAAGCTCCTACGAGCAGTACTTC
-	TRBJ2-3	TRBD2	TRBV3-1/TRBV3-2	CASSQIPSRGRKLRPSTDTQYF	TGTGCCAGCAGCCAAATACCTAGCCGCGGGAGGAAACTGCGACCTAGCACAGATACGCAGTATTTT
-	TRBJ2-5	TRBD1	TRBV19	CASTPTGEYGETQYF	TGTGCCAGTACCCCCACAGGGGAGTATGGCGAGACCCAGTACTTC
medium-sized	TRBJ1-4	TRBD1	TRBV7-9	CASSPGTVNEKLFF	TGTGCCAGCAGCCCCGGGACAGTTAATGAAAAACTGTTTTTT
-	TRBJ2-7	TRBD2	TRBV7-2	CASSLVGSGTYEQYF	TGTGCCAGCAGCTTAGTGGGTAGCGGGACCTACGAGCAGTACTTC
once	TRBJ2-7	-	TRBV27	CASSFFNRGRAYEQYF	TGTGCCAGCAGTTTTTTCAACAGGGGGAGGGCCTACGAGCAGTACTTC
-	TRBJ2-1	TRBD2	TRBV18	CASSPPSGRKYNEQFF	TGTGCCAGCTCACCACCTAGCGGGAGGAAGTACAATGAGCAGTTCTTC
once	TRBJ2-1	TRBD2	TRBV6-5	CASSRSGVSYNEQFF	TGTGCCAGCAGTCGTAGCGGGGTCTCCTACAATGAGCAGTTCTTC
-	TRBJ2-1	TRBD2	TRBV29-1	CSVEERRLLAGGSGNEQFF	TGCAGCGTTGAAGAACGACGGCTGCTAGCGGGAGGCTCGGGGAATGAGCAGTTCTTC
-	TRBJ2-1	-	TRBV29-1	CSVESLLWEQFF	TGCAGCGTTGAATCCCTCCTATGGGAGCAGTTCTTC
-	TRBJ2-1	TRBD2	TRBV5-4	CASSLDPRSGGGHEQFF	TGTGCCAGCAGCTTGGATCCGAGAAGCGGGGGGGGACATGAGCAGTTCTTC
-	TRBJ2-6	-	TRBV29-1	CSVKKRAGANVLTF	TGCAGCGTCAAAAAACGCGCTGGGGCCAACGTCCTGACTTTC
-	TRBJ2-5	-	TRBV7-2	CASSQTGTFQETQYF	TGTGCCAGCAGCCAAACCGGGACTTTCCAAGAGACCCAGTACTTC
few	TRBJ2-6	TRBD1	TRBV9	CASSTLGQGGVSGANVLTF	TGTGCCAGCAGCACCCTGGGACAGGGGGGGGTCTCTGGGGCCAACGTCCTGACTTTC
-	TRBJ2-7	-	TRBV6-4	CASSDEEGPQYEQYF	TGTGCCAGCAGTGACGAGGAGGGGCCTCAATACGAGCAGTACTTC
-	TRBJ2-3	TRBD2	TRBV5-1	CASSFAGAADTQYF	TGCGCCAGCAGCTTTGCGGGAGCGGCAGATACGCAGTATTTT
-	TRBJ1-1	-	TRBV28	CASSPTRGRLGLNTEAFF	TGTGCCAGCAGTCCTACAAGGGGACGACTAGGACTGAACACTGAAGCTTTCTTT
-	TRBJ2-7	TRBD1	TRBV6-2/TRBV6-3	CASSYPVHRGYPNYEQYF	TGTGCCAGCAGTTACCCCGTCCACAGGGGCTACCCGAACTACGAGCAGTACTTC
once	TRBJ1-5	TRBD1	TRBV6-5	CASWDRGGQPQHF	TGTGCCAGCTGGGACAGGGGTGGTCAGCCCCAGCATTTT
-	TRBJ2-2	-	TRBV2	CASSSTGLAGELFF	TGTGCCAGCAGTTCGACAGGTTTGGCCGGGGAGCTGTTTTTT
once	TRBJ2-7	TRBD1	TRBV6-5	CASRPGQGPSYEQYF	TGTGCCAGCAGACCCGGACAGGGACCCTCCTACGAGCAGTACTTC
-	TRBJ2-1	TRBD2	TRBV27	CASSLEAGVAYNEQFF	TGTGCCAGCAGTTTGGAGGCGGGAGTGGCCTACAATGAGCAGTTCTTC
-	TRBJ1-2	-	TRBV29-1	CSVKTGYWGYTF	TGCAGCGTGAAAACAGGGTATTGGGGCTACACCTTC
-	TRBJ2-7	TRBD1	TRBV4-1	CASSQSGTASYEQYF	TGCGCCAGCAGCCAATCCGGGACAGCCTCCTACGAGCAGTACTTC
-	TRBJ2-3	-	TRBV6-1	CASSEYWRSTDTQYF	TGTGCCAGCAGTGAATATTGGAGGAGCACAGATACGCAGTATTTT
once	TRBJ2-7	TRBD1	TRBV5-5	CASSLADRDYEQYF	TGTGCCAGCAGCTTGGCGGACAGGGACTACGAGCAGTACTTC
many	TRBJ1-2	-	TRBV5-4	CASSPGLGYTF	TGTGCCAGCAGTCCGGGTCTTGGCTACACCTTC
-	TRBJ1-1	TRBD1	TRBV5-1	CASSWDRGARTEAFF	TGCGCCAGCAGCTGGGACAGGGGCGCAAGAACTGAAGCTTTCTTT
-	TRBJ2-4	-	TRBV30	CAWSPLTWAAKNIQYF	TGTGCCTGGAGCCCCTTGACCTGGGCAGCCAAAAACATTCAGTACTTC
-	TRBJ2-5	-	TRBV4-1	CASSQPTRGETQYF	TGCGCCAGCAGCCAACCGACGAGGGGGGAGACCCAGTACTTC
-	TRBJ2-7	TRBD1	TRBV19	CASSIPGQLYEQYF	TGTGCCAGTAGTATACCGGGACAGCTCTACGAGCAGTACTTC
-	TRBJ2-7	TRBD1	TRBV27	CASTLSGTGGSEQYF	TGTGCCAGCACCCTTTCCGGGACAGGGGGAAGCGAGCAGTACTTC
-	TRBJ2-6	-	TRBV3-1/TRBV3-2	CASSQGASSSGANVLTF	TGTGCCAGCAGCCAAGGGGCTTCCAGCTCTGGGGCCAACGTCCTGACTTTC
-	TRBJ2-1	TRBD2	TRBV11-3	CASSLEAPLFGGRDTRDEQFF	TGTGCCAGCAGCTTAGAGGCCCCTTTGTTTGGCGGGAGGGACACCCGCGATGAGCAGTTCTTC
few	TRBJ1-2	TRBD1	TRBV5-4	CASSWGQNYGYTF	TGTGCCAGCAGCTGGGGACAGAACTATGGCTACACCTTC
-	TRBJ2-3	TRBD2	TRBV5-1	CASSLVAGDADTQYF	TGCGCCAGCAGCTTGGTAGCGGGAGACGCAGATACGCAGTATTTT
-	TRBJ1-6	TRBD1	TRBV27	CASSLRGQGNSPLHF	TGTGCCAGCAGTTTAAGGGGACAGGGAAACTCACCCCTCCACTTT
-	TRBJ2-7	TRBD2	TRBV5-1	CASSLGPSGIYEQYF	TGCGCCAGCAGCTTGGGTCCTAGCGGGATCTACGAGCAGTACTTC
-	TRBJ2-1	TRBD2	TRBV4-1	CASSQDSISGRVFF	TGCGCCAGCAGCCAAGATTCCATAAGCGGGAGGGTTTTCTTC
-	TRBJ1-1	TRBD1	TRBV5-4	CASSADVTGGGEAFF	TGTGCCAGCAGCGCGGATGTGACAGGGGGAGGTGAAGCTTTCTTT
-	TRBJ2-7	TRBD2	TRBV6-5	CASTLGGIAGDEQYF	TGTGCCAGCACTCTAGGCGGGATAGCGGGAGACGAGCAGTACTTC
-	TRBJ1-2	-	TRBV7-9	CASSSEVTTGYTF	TGTGCCAGCAGCTCAGAGGTGACTACTGGCTACACCTTC
-	TRBJ1-6	-	TRBV6-4	CASSDRGGASPLHF	TGTGCCAGCAGTGACCGGGGGGGCGCGTCACCCCTCCACTTT
-	TRBJ2-1	-	TRBV5-1	CASSLIGDYNEQFF	TGCGCCAGCAGCTTAATAGGGGACTACAATGAGCAGTTCTTC
once	TRBJ2-5	TRBD1	TRBV15	CATSRDRGQETQYF	TGTGCCACCAGCAGAGACAGGGGGCAGGAGACCCAGTACTTC
-	TRBJ2-7	-	TRBV29-1	CSVDAKAGEQYF	TGCAGCGTTGACGCCAAGGCGGGGGAGCAGTACTTC
-	TRBJ1-3	-	TRBV5-1	CASSWTEKDTIYF	TGCGCCAGCAGCTGGACAGAGAAGGACACCATATATTTT
-	TRBJ1-1	-	TRBV28	CASSSLGGNTEAFF	TGTGCCAGCAGTTCCCTAGGGGGGAACACTGAAGCTTTCTTT
many	TRBJ2-5	-	TRBV11-2	CASSLAEGSGRETQYF	TGTGCCAGCAGCTTAGCGGAGGGCTCCGGGAGAGAGACCCAGTACTTC
-	TRBJ2-7	-	TRBV5-4	CASSLGGARSYEQYF	TGTGCCAGCAGCTTGGGAGGAGCGCGATCCTACGAGCAGTACTTC
-	TRBJ2-1	TRBD2	TRBV7-2	CARDRRDYEMSSYNEQFF	TGTGCCAGGGATCGCCGGGACTACGAAATGAGCTCCTACAATGAGCAGTTCTTC